One sample yielded the 16 T cell receptor beta chains listed below, sequenced in a study of T cell changes during pregnancy in multiple sclerosis. Sequenced by immunoSEQ multiplex PCR; TCRdb stores in-frame clones only, minus some. The sample includes over 90,000 clones, approximately 90% of them seen just once. The source was peripheral blood, collected in the second trimester of pregnancy. The receptors were sampled from a female donor in good health, enrolled as a control in a pregnancy study.

This clone has only one observation. The chain is built from TRBV10-1 and TRBJ2-7; tentative D call: TRBD1 (6 bases). The CDR3 sequence is 13 residues long. Germline lookup yields CDR1 WNHNN and CDR2 SYGVQD (reference sequence). Trimming cost V 5 bases and J 3 bases, with 11 bases left between them. The CDR3 DNA is TGCGCCAGCAGTAGGAACAGGGACTACGAGCAGTACTTC. This codes for CASSRNRDYEQYF.

The chain recombines TRBV11-2 with TRBJ2-1; 9 nucleotides line up with TRBD2. Germline lookup yields CDR1 SGHAT and CDR2 FQNNGV. With V trimmed by 3 bases and J by 6 bases, 12 bases remained unmatched. The CDR3 has 17 amino acids. The CDR3 DNA is TGTGCCAGCAGCTTTAACCGGGCGACTAGCGGCCTCAATGAGCAGTTCTTC. Its translation: CASSFNRATSGLNEQFF.

The chain links TRBV21-1 to TRBJ2-7; the table calls TRBD1, which could not be checked here. TRBV21-1 is a listed pseudogene. This CDR3 is 12 amino acids long. CDR3 in amino acids: CASSQARSEQYF. The CDR3 DNA follows: TGTGCCAGCAGTCAGGCCCGGTCCGAGCAGTACTTC.

This sequence joins TRBV11-2 and TRBJ2-2; 7 nucleotides line up with TRBD2. This CDR3 is built from 15 residues. Germline V CDR1 and CDR2: SGHAT, FQNNGV. J lost 0 bases, V lost 3 bases, and 1 base had no gene match. The CDR3, as DNA: TGTGCCAGCAGCTTTAGCGGGTCGAACACCGGGGAGCTGTTTTTT. It translates to CASSFSGSNTGELFF.

The chain joins TRBV11-2 to TRBJ1-1; 8 nucleotides line up with TRBD1. The CDR3 length is 16 residues. The junction had 11 bases not matched to a gene; V was cut back by 6 bases and J by 2 bases. Per germline, CDR1 SGHAT and CDR2 FQNNGV. The CDR3 nucleotides are TGTGCCAGCAGTTATTATACCGGGACAGGAAACACTGAAGCTTTCTTT. It is translated as CASSYYTGTGNTEAFF.

The V gene is TRBV15, the J gene TRBJ1-5; the D gene is possibly TRBD1 (5 bases). The germline V gene has CDR1 LNHNV and CDR2 YYDKDF (reference sequence). This CDR3 region has 18 residues. Trimming removed 0 bases from V and 2 bases from J, with 17 bases in between. This chain's CDR3 is CATSRDGAGRGGNQPQHF. CDR3 sequence (DNA): TGTGCCACCAGCAGAGATGGGGCAGGGCGGGGAGGCAATCAGCCCCAGCATTTT.

The chain carries TRBV7-6 and TRBJ2-7, with 9 bases that match TRBD1. CDR3 length: 15 residues. The germline gives CDR1 SGHVS, CDR2 FNYEAQ. J lost 3 bases, V lost 0 bases, and 3 bases had no gene match. CDR3 loop: CASSLAMTGGYEQYF. The CDR3 DNA sequence: TGTGCCAGCAGCTTAGCGATGACAGGGGGCTACGAGCAGTACTTC.

This clone was found once. The chain employs TRBV2 and TRBJ2-5; 9 bases match TRBD1. The CDR3 covers 19 residues. Germline lookup yields CDR1 SNHLY and CDR2 FYNNEI. V dropped 6 bases and J dropped 4; count of bases not matched to a gene: 21. CDR3 sequence (DNA): TGTGCCAGCAGCACGACCCACAGTCGAGGACAGGGGTCCGGAGAGACCCAGTACTTC. Protein sequence: CASSTTHSRGQGSGETQYF.

The J gene is TRBJ2-2, the V gene TRBV5-4; D perhaps matches TRBD2 (6 bases). This CDR3 contains 16 residues. Germline V lookup: CDR1 SGHNT, CDR2 YYREEE (reference sequence). Trimming took 4 bases from V and 1 from J, leaving 14 bases between them. In DNA form, the CDR3 reads TGTGCCAGCAGCCCTGGCGGTAGCGGGAACACCGGGGAGCTGTTTTTT. Its protein is CASSPGGSGNTGELFF.

J is TRBJ2-2 and V is TRBV18; TRBD2 aligns across 8 bases. Germline V gene sequence: CDR1 KGHSH, CDR2 LQKENI. The CDR3 is made up of 17 amino acids. V trimming: 0 bases; J trimming: 1 base; junction bases outside the gene matches: 4. The DNA of the CDR3 is TGTGCCAGCTCACCACCGAACCGGGAGGGGAACACCGGGGAGCTGTTTTTT. This encodes CASSPPNREGNTGELFF.

In DNA form, the CDR3 reads TGTGCCAGCAGCTCCGGACAGGGGAGCTCCTACGAGCAGTACTTC. It is translated as CASSSGQGSSYEQYF. This chain uses TRBV9 with TRBJ2-7; TRBD1 matches 9 bases. Germline loops: CDR1 SGDLS, CDR2 YYNGEE. The CDR3 sequence is 15 residues long. V lost 4 bases, J lost 0 bases, and 5 bases stayed unmatched. Full variable domain (outside the CDR3, taken from reference TRBV9 and TRBJ2-7): DSGVTQTPKHLITATGQRVTLRCSPRSGDLSVYWYQQSLDQGLQFLIQYYNGEERAKGNILERFSAQQFPDLHSELNLSSLELGDSALYFCASSSGQGSSYEQYFGPGTRLTVT.

The chain has TRBV5-1 and TRBJ2-2; D possibly corresponds to TRBD1 (6 bases). Germline V gives CDR1 SGHRS, CDR2 YFSETQ. The CDR3 sequence is 15 residues long. V dropped 0 bases and J dropped 2 bases, with 8 bases sitting between them. The CDR3 here is CASSLEGGNTGELFF. The CDR3 nucleotides read TGCGCCAGCAGCTTGGAAGGGGGTAACACCGGGGAGCTGTTTTTT.

CDR3 DNA: TGCGCCAGCAGCCACGGACAGGGTACGGGCGGACAGTTCTTC. It codes for CASSHGQGTGGQFF. The rearrangement links TRBV4-1 to TRBJ2-1; 8 positions match TRBD1. Germline-derived CDR1 and CDR2 are MGHRA and YSYEKL. CDR3 length equals 14 residues. The J segment lost 13 bases and the V segment lost 3 bases, leaving 11 bases of the junction unmatched.

The V and J genes are TRBV18 and TRBJ2-1; a possible D gene is TRBD2 (6 bases). Between the trimmed V and J ends, which lost 3 bases and 10 bases, there was a span of 13 bases. Germline-derived CDR1 and CDR2 are KGHSH and LQKENI. The CDR3 runs 13 residues. The CDR3 sequence is CASSPTLGGEQFF. CDR3 sequence (DNA): TGTGCCAGCTCACCGACTCTAGGAGGGGAGCAGTTCTTC.

The chain is built from TRBV19 and TRBJ2-5; 8 bases are shared with TRBD1. This CDR3 is 12 amino acids long. Unmatched junction bases numbered 3, after V lost 5 bases and J lost 7 bases. Germline V CDR1 and CDR2: LNHDA, SQIVND (reference sequence). The CDR3 loop reads CASSRQGATQYF. The CDR3 nucleotides are TGTGCCAGTAGTCGGCAGGGGGCGACCCAGTACTTC.

The gene calls are TRBV7-2 and TRBJ1-5, with a tentative D call TRBD1 (6 bases). Germline lookup yields CDR1 SGHTA and CDR2 FQGNSA. V was shortened by 2 bases and J by 2 bases, with 13 bases between the two germline ends. CDR3 size: 16 residues. The CDR3: CASSLTGLRGNQPQHF. The DNA of the CDR3 is TGTGCCAGCAGCTTAACAGGGCTCCGGGGCAATCAGCCCCAGCATTTT.